The T cell receptor (beta chain) described here comes from a study of shared clonotypes between healthy human individuals. Study-wide background: Each donor contributed plates that comprised three CD4 naive, three CD4 memory, two CD8 naive and one CD8 memory.

The assay was immunoSEQ multiplex PCR, and TCRdb's table has in-frame clones only and misses some. This sample has about 320,000 clones, with 87% found just once. Germline V gives CDR1 SGHRS, CDR2 YFSETQ. CDR3 size: 15 residues. Germline trimming cut 4 bases from V and 3 bases from J; bases unmatched to any gene: 4. V usage is TRBV5-1 and J usage is TRBJ2-5, with 12 bases aligning to TRBD2. The material sequenced was memory CD8+ T cells sorted from blood. The subset: CD45RO+ cells pooled with CCR7-negative TemRA cells. The source is a man between 18 and 35 years old in good health. The CDR3 is CASSGGLAGEETQYF. CDR3 DNA sequence: TGCGCCAGCAGCGGGGGACTAGCGGGTGAAGAGACCCAGTACTTC.